In its sample, the clone carrying this T cell receptor (beta chain) was seen once. The length of the CDR3 is 15 residues. Germline loops: CDR1 LNHNV, CDR2 YYDKDF (reference sequence). V was cut by 0 bases and J by 2 bases, with 10 bases left in between. Clones were sequenced by immunoSEQ multiplex PCR, and TCRdb holds only the in-frame ones, with some missing. The data show some 1.4 million clones, roughly 95% seen once. This sample was taken from a study of shared clonotypes between healthy human individuals. The TCR comes from a man under 40 in good health. The chain joins TRBV15 to TRBJ1-2, with D unclear. Input material: naive CD4+ T cells sorted from blood. Subset here: CD45RA+ positively selected. The CDR3, as DNA: TGTGCCACCAGCAGAGATCAAAGCAGGAACTATGGCTACACCTTC. Protein sequence: CATSRDQSRNYGYTF.